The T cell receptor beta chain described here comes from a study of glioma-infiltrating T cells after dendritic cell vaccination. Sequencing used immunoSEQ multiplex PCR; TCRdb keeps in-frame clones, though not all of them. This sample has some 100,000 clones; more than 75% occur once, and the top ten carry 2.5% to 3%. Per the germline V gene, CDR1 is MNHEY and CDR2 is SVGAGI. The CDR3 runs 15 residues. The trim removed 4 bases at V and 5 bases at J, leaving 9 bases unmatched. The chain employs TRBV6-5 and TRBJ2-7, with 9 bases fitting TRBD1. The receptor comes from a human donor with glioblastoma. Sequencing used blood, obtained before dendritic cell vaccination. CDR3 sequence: CASSFSRDRDHEQYF. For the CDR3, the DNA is TGTGCCAGCAGTTTCTCCCGGGACAGGGATCACGAGCAGTACTTC.